The 32 T cell receptor beta chains given below trace back to one sample, sequenced in a study of cytomegalovirus exposure and HLA in healthy donors. PCR involved 60 Vbeta and 13 Jbeta primers. Assay used: immunoSEQ multiplex PCR; TCRdb lists only in-frame clones, some missing. This sample contains about 100,000 clones. The source material was PBMCs. The source is a girl between 5 and 17 years old in good health and CMV-seropositive.

The rearrangement joins TRBV7-2 to TRBJ1-1; D unresolved. Trimming took 4 bases from V and 4 from J, leaving 13 bases between them. This CDR3 comprises 14 residues. CDR1 and CDR2 (germline): SGHTA, FQGNSA. CDR3 loop: CASSSQSSGTEAFF. In DNA form, the CDR3 reads TGTGCCAGCAGCTCCCAAAGCTCAGGCACTGAAGCTTTCTTT.

CDR3 DNA: TGTGCCAGCAGTCGTGGACAGGGACATGAAAAACTGTTTTTT. Protein sequence: CASSRGQGHEKLFF. V and J are TRBV27 and TRBJ1-4; 8 bases agree with TRBD1. Germline-derived CDR1 and CDR2 are MNHEY and SMNVEV (reference sequence). The CDR3 is made up of 14 amino acids. V trimming: 5 bases; J trimming: 6 bases; junction bases outside the gene matches: 5.

Concerning this clone: The junction does not match germline at one end; this may be a read error. The chain links TRBV7-6 to TRBJ1-1; 11 positions agree with TRBD1. The CDR3 totals 13 residues. Germline CDR1 reads SGHVS; CDR2 reads FNYEAQ. CDR3 nucleotide sequence: TGTGACAGCAGCAGGACAGGGGGCGGTGAAGCTTTCTTT. It codes for CDSSRTGGGEAFF.

The chain couples TRBV9 to TRBJ1-1; D is unclear. The CDR3 covers 11 residues. The germline gives CDR1 SGDLS, CDR2 YYNGEE. The ends were cut back, 9 bases at V and 4 bases at J, with 10 bases in the middle. The CDR3 here is CAKHWATEAFF. The CDR3 DNA is TGTGCCAAGCATTGGGCCACTGAAGCTTTCTTT.

The rearrangement uses TRBV19 and TRBJ1-5; D uncertain. The ends were cut back, 6 bases at V and 6 bases at J, with 21 bases in the middle. Germline lookup yields CDR1 LNHDA and CDR2 SQIVND (reference sequence). This CDR3 comprises 16 residues. Written as DNA, the CDR3 is TGTGCCAGTAGGGCGGATGCCGGGCCGCGGGGTCAGCCCCAGCATTTT. It encodes CASRADAGPRGQPQHF. Using reference TRBV19 and TRBJ1-5 for the parts outside the CDR3, the full variable domain is DGGITQSPKYLFRKEGQNVTLSCEQNLNHDAMYWYRQDPGQGLRLIYYSQIVNDFQKGDIAEGYSVSREKKESFPLTVTSAQKNPTAFYLCASRADAGPRGQPQHFGDGTRLSIL.

This rearrangement joins TRBV29-1 to TRBJ2-5; 8 nucleotides line up with TRBD2. The CDR3 sequence is 15 residues long. Unmatched junction bases numbered 7, after V lost 1 base and J lost 3 bases. The germline CDR1 and CDR2 sequences are SQVTM and ANQGSEA. This CDR3 reads CSVEAPQAGEETQYF. The CDR3 DNA follows: TGCAGCGTTGAAGCCCCGCAAGCGGGGGAAGAGACCCAGTACTTC.

The chain combines TRBV6-6 with TRBJ1-5; D is undetermined. The CDR3 is 15 residues long. Germline CDR1 MNHNY, CDR2 SVGAGI (reference sequence). Trimming shortened V by 8 bases and J by 0 bases, and 14 bases separated the two germline ends. The CDR3: CASQISGNSNQPQHF. The CDR3 DNA sequence: TGTGCCAGCCAAATATCCGGGAATAGCAATCAGCCCCAGCATTTT.

This CDR3 reads CASSLDRADTEAFF. The CDR3 coding sequence is TGTGCCAGCAGCTTGGACAGGGCGGACACTGAAGCTTTCTTT. This sequence joins TRBV7-9 and TRBJ1-1; 8 bases align to TRBD1. V trimming: 3 bases; J trimming: 3 bases; junction bases outside the gene matches: 3. CDR3 length: 14 residues. CDR1 is SEHNR and CDR2 is FQNEAQ in the germline V gene (reference sequence).

The CDR3 DNA sequence: TGTGCCAGCAGTTTCCCTATTTTAGCGGGGGGGCTATCATCGAACACCGGGGAGCTGTTTTTT. This encodes CASSFPILAGGLSSNTGELFF. This rearrangement joins TRBV28 to TRBJ2-2; 11 bases fit TRBD2. The CDR3 is made up of 21 amino acids. V shed 3 bases, J shed 0 bases, and the junction held 15 bases outside the gene matches. Per germline, CDR1 MDHEN and CDR2 SYDVKM.

V and J are TRBV4-3 and TRBJ1-2; 7 nucleotides agree with TRBD1. Looked up from germline, CDR1 is LGHNA and CDR2 is YSLEER. After removal of 0 bases from V and 3 bases from J, the junction contained 1 base not matched to a gene. CDR3 length: 14 residues. The CDR3 here is CASSQDGTDYGYTF. As DNA, the CDR3 is TGCGCCAGCAGCCAAGATGGGACAGACTATGGCTACACCTTC.

The rearrangement links TRBV5-1 to TRBJ2-2; TRBD2 matches at 9 bases. Germline CDR1 is SGHRS and CDR2 is YFSETQ. There are 16 residues in the CDR3. Unmatched junction bases numbered 14, after V lost 7 bases and J lost 7 bases. The CDR3: CASEKGLASVVGELFF. The CDR3 nucleotides read TGCGCCAGCGAAAAGGGACTAGCCTCGGTGGTCGGGGAGCTGTTTTTT.

The V and J genes are TRBV7-9 and TRBJ1-1; TRBD1 might be the D (5 bases). The CDR3 loop spans 16 amino acids. The V end lost 2 bases, the J end lost 0 bases, and 13 bases lay between the germline ends. Germline lookup yields CDR1 SEHNR and CDR2 FQNEAQ (reference sequence). The CDR3 sequence: CASSLPAGWMNTEAFF. For the CDR3, the DNA is TGTGCCAGCAGCTTACCGGCAGGGTGGATGAACACTGAAGCTTTCTTT.

The chain joins TRBV9 to TRBJ2-1; the match to TRBD1 covers 7 bases. With 0 bases clipped from V and 5 bases from J, the junction kept 2 bases outside the gene matches. The CDR3 contains 14 residues. Germline CDR1 SGDLS, CDR2 YYNGEE. CDR3 protein: CASSVDRGHNEQFF. CDR3 DNA sequence: TGTGCCAGCAGCGTAGACAGGGGACACAATGAGCAGTTCTTC.

About this clone itself: The junction and the germline gene differ at one end; a read error may be behind it. This chain links TRBV7-7 with TRBJ2-5, with TRBD1 as a possible D gene (5 bases). Germline CDR1 SSHAT, CDR2 FNYEAQ (reference sequence). The CDR3 is 15 amino acids. For the CDR3, the DNA is TGTGCTAGCAGCTTAAACTCAGGGCGCGAGGAGACCCAGTACTTC. Encoded protein: CASSLNSGREETQYF. Full variable domain (rest looked up from reference TRBV7-7 and TRBJ2-5): GAGVSQSPRYKVTKRGQDVTLRCDPISSHATLYWYQQALGQGPEFLTYFNYEAQPDKSGLPSDRFSAERPEGSISTLTIQRTEQRDSAMYRCASSLNSGREETQYFGPGTRLLVL.

This chain links TRBV2 with TRBJ1-4; D gene uncertain. The ends were cut back, 5 bases at V and 3 bases at J, with 7 bases in the middle. The CDR3 consists of 13 residues. Germline V gene data show CDR1 as SNHLY and CDR2 as FYNNEI. The CDR3 nucleotides read TGTGCCAGCAGTCCCGGTCCTAATGAAAAACTGTTTTTT. The encoded protein is CASSPGPNEKLFF. Filled out from reference TRBV2 and TRBJ1-4, the complete variable domain reads EPEVTQTPSHQVTQMGQEVILRCVPISNHLYFYWYRQILGQKVEFLVSFYNNEISEKSEIFDDQFSVERPDGSNFTLKIRSTKLEDSAMYFCASSPGPNEKLFFGSGTQLSVL.

V and J are TRBV4-2 and TRBJ1-4; TRBD1 matches 7 bases. The CDR3 runs 16 residues. Trimming at V came to 0 bases and at J to 8 bases, leaving 9 bases not matched to a gene. CDR1 is LGHNA, CDR2 YNFKEQ, per germline. The CDR3 region is CASSQDLGRGEEKLFF. The CDR3 bases are TGTGCCAGCAGCCAAGATCTGGGCAGGGGGGAAGAAAAACTGTTTTTT.

The chain employs TRBV15 and TRBJ2-6, with 8 bases identical to TRBD1. V trimming: 2 bases; J trimming: 4 bases; junction bases outside the gene matches: 4. Germline-derived CDR1 and CDR2 are LNHNV and YYDKDF (reference sequence). The CDR3 loop spans 16 amino acids. The CDR3 loop reads CATSRSDRAGANVLTF. The CDR3 DNA is TGTGCCACCAGCAGATCGGACAGGGCCGGGGCCAACGTCCTGACTTTC.

This chain uses TRBV18 with TRBJ1-2; TRBD1 agrees at 8 bases. The CDR3 runs 14 residues. Unmatched junction bases numbered 6, after V lost 2 bases and J lost 7 bases. Germline V lookup: CDR1 KGHSH, CDR2 LQKENI. CDR3 coding DNA: TGTGCCAGCTCACCAACGACAGGGGTGGGTGGCTACACCTTC. The encoded protein is CASSPTTGVGGYTF.

V and J are TRBV13 and TRBJ2-5; D remains ambiguous. V shed 2 bases and J shed 3 bases, with 13 bases lying between them. Germline assignment: CDR1 PRHDT and CDR2 FYEKMQ (reference sequence). CDR3 length: 15 residues. The CDR3 nucleotides are TGTGCCAGCAGCTTATGGGCCCAGGAAAAAGAGACCCAGTACTTC. Residues: CASSLWAQEKETQYF.

The CDR3 nucleotides read TGCGCCAGCAGCCAAGATTTAGGGGGAACAGGGAGCGGGGAGCTGTTTTTT. Amino acid sequence: CASSQDLGGTGSGELFF. The V and J genes are TRBV4-3 and TRBJ2-2, with D possibly matching TRBD1 (6 bases). The CDR3 is 17 residues long. Germline CDR1 LGHNA, CDR2 YSLEER. Trimming took 0 bases from V and 7 from J, leaving 18 bases between them.

The chain couples TRBV6-5 to TRBJ2-1; D is perhaps TRBD1 (6 bases). Deletions cut 10 bases from V and 5 bases from J, with 18 bases between. The V gene's germline CDR1 is MNHEY and CDR2 SVGAGI. CDR3 length: 14 amino acids. The DNA of the CDR3 is TGTGCCACCACAGACGTAGGGGGACACAATGAGCAGTTCTTC. Translated: CATTDVGGHNEQFF.

The chain has TRBV7-2 and TRBJ2-1; 7 nucleotides align to TRBD1. This CDR3 is 15 amino acids long. The germline gives CDR1 SGHTA, CDR2 FQGNSA. V trimming: 5 bases; J trimming: 8 bases; junction bases outside the gene matches: 12. The CDR3 DNA reads TGTGCCAGCAGCACGGGGACAGAGAGGTTCCATGAGCAGTTCTTC. As protein: CASSTGTERFHEQFF.

V gene TRBV6-6 combines with J gene TRBJ1-2, with unresolved D. V gave up 9 bases and J gave up 2 bases, with 7 bases separating them. The CDR3 extends over 11 amino acids. The germline gives CDR1 MNHNY, CDR2 SVGAGI (reference sequence). This chain's CDR3 is CASTQNYGYTF. CDR3 DNA: TGTGCCAGTACACAGAACTATGGCTACACCTTC.

The chain carries TRBV5-1 and TRBJ1-5; D possibly corresponds to TRBD1 (6 bases). CDR3 length: 15 amino acids. V was cut by 2 bases and J by 0 bases, with 9 bases left in between. Germline CDR1 and CDR2: SGHRS and YFSETQ. The CDR3 DNA reads TGCGCCAGCAGCTTACAGGGTGGTAGCAATCAGCCCCAGCATTTT. Residues: CASSLQGGSNQPQHF.

The chain is built from TRBV30 and TRBJ1-6, with D maybe TRBD1 (6 bases). Per germline, CDR1 GTSNPN and CDR2 SVGIG (reference sequence). The CDR3 runs to 15 residues. The V end lost 2 bases, the J end lost 0 bases, and 8 bases lay between the germline ends. The CDR3 reads CAWSRGSSYNSPLHF. CDR3 nucleotide sequence: TGTGCCTGGAGTAGGGGGAGCTCCTATAATTCACCCCTCCACTTT.

The chain links TRBV5-1 to TRBJ1-4; tentative D call: TRBD1 (6 bases). The CDR3 length is 14 residues. Germline assignment: CDR1 SGHRS and CDR2 YFSETQ. V lost 2 bases and J lost 7, with 12 bases in between. DNA for the CDR3: TGCGCCAGCAGCTTCGGGGGGCTCGGTGAAAAACTGTTTTTT. Its protein is CASSFGGLGEKLFF.

The chain links TRBV6-1 to TRBJ1-2; the D is unclear. Germline-derived CDR1 and CDR2 are MNHNS and SASEGT. V was shortened by 6 bases and J by 3 bases, with 11 bases between the two germline ends. The CDR3 runs 13 residues. For the CDR3, the DNA is TGTGCCAGCAGCGTCCGGGGAGACTATGGCTACACCTTC. As protein: CASSVRGDYGYTF.

The chain employs TRBV27 and TRBJ1-3; D is uncertain. This CDR3 spans 16 amino acids. Germline-derived CDR1 and CDR2 are MNHEY and SMNVEV (reference sequence). The V end lost 5 bases, the J end lost 0 bases, and 14 bases lay between the germline ends. The CDR3 DNA follows: TGTGCCAGCAGTCCCACCCTACCCGACTCTGGAAACACCATATATTTT. Its translation: CASSPTLPDSGNTIYF.

The J gene is TRBJ2-2, the V gene TRBV27, with TRBD1 matching over 8 bases. Trimming cost V 5 bases and J 0 bases; bases outside gene matches: 11. This CDR3 comprises 18 residues. Germline CDR1 MNHEY, CDR2 SMNVEV (reference sequence). Here the CDR3 DNA reads TGTGCCAGCAGTCCAGGGGCAGGGGGCCGGTCGAACACCGGGGAGCTGTTTTTT. Translation: CASSPGAGGRSNTGELFF.

V is TRBV15 and J is TRBJ2-5; perhaps TRBD2 as D (6 bases). The germline CDR1 and CDR2 sequences are LNHNV and YYDKDF (reference sequence). V was cut by 1 base and J by 1 base, with 7 bases left in between. The CDR3 contains 14 residues. CDR3 sequence (DNA): TGTGCCACCAGCAGAGGGAGGGTCCAAGAGACCCAGTACTTC. It specifies CATSRGRVQETQYF.

The chain recombines TRBV5-6 with TRBJ1-2; 9 positions agree with TRBD1. This CDR3 is 14 amino acids long. Germline lookup yields CDR1 SGHDT and CDR2 YYEEEE. V trimming: 4 bases; J trimming: 8 bases; junction bases outside the gene matches: 9. The CDR3 region has the DNA TGTGCCAGCAGCCCGGGACAGGGAGTCCCCGGCTACACCTTC. As protein: CASSPGQGVPGYTF.

The chain has TRBV2 and TRBJ2-5; TRBD2 matches at 11 bases. This CDR3 contains 13 residues. Trimming cost V 8 bases and J 5 bases; bases outside gene matches: 4. CDR1 is SNHLY, CDR2 FYNNEI, per germline. The CDR3 nucleotides are TGTGCCAGCCGTTCTAGCGGGGGGGAGACCCAGTACTTC. This codes for CASRSSGGETQYF.